This TCR beta chain was identified during a study of graft-versus-host responses after intestinal transplantation. At the level of the study: Each transplant was multivisceral, liver-intestinal, or isolated intestinal. Among the recipients, all got anti-thymocyte globulin induction and then tacrolimus and steroids for roughly three years.

The study, taken as a whole, reports: In recipient marrow, GvH clones were found, and some appeared first in ileum or blood.

After removal of 8 bases from V and 10 bases from J, the junction contained 2 bases not matched to a gene. Per the germline V gene, CDR1 is SNHLY and CDR2 is FYNNEI. This CDR3 spans 10 amino acids. Worth noting for this clone: Its antigen is undetermined.

Assay used: immunoSEQ multiplex PCR; TCRdb lists only in-frame clones, some missing. Counted here are over 55,000 clones, about 80% occurring once; the ten biggest clones make up 0.39%. The chain recombines TRBV2 with TRBJ2-1; 7 bases fit TRBD2. The sequencing used unstimulated CD4+ T cells sorted from spleen or lymph node cells, collected before transplant. The receptor was isolated from a human donor who was the organ donor for an intestinal transplant. The CDR3 reads CASGRGEQFF. CDR3 nucleotides: TGTGCCAGCGGGCGGGGGGAGCAGTTCTTC.